This paragraph reports one TCR beta chain. These data belong to a study of blood T cell repertoires in COVID-19. About the research overall: Spain, Italy and the United States supplied samples that represented acute and convalescent COVID-19.

CDR3 length: 13 residues. Germline CDR1 and CDR2: GTSNPN and SVGIG (reference sequence). V was cut by 6 bases and J by 2 bases, with 14 bases left in between. Assay used: immunoSEQ multiplex PCR; TCRdb lists only in-frame clones, some missing. This table holds 340,000 or so clones, about 86% found once. Sequencing was performed on peripheral blood. The V call is TRBV30, the J call TRBJ2-7; weak D call: TRBD2 (6 bases). This receptor was taken from a man aged 25-45 years with active or convalescent COVID-19. Written as DNA, the CDR3 is TGTGCCTGTCAGCGGGCGGGTACCTACGAGCAGTACTTC. This gives the protein CACQRAGTYEQYF.